The rows below give T cell receptor beta chains drawn from one sample of a study of shared clonotypes between healthy human individuals. Here immunoSEQ multiplex PCR was the method, and the copy in TCRdb shows in-frame clones only, minus some. In the table there are about 2 million clones, about 94% of which are singletons. Sequences were obtained from naive CD8+ T cells sorted from blood. Receptors were obtained from a man in his late teens or twenties in good health. The CDR3 runs from the conserved cysteine through the conserved F or W. Each record gives: J gene, clone size, D gene, V gene, CDR3 protein, CDR3 DNA. D genes are given only for firm matches. Size is stated for part of the rows, as once, few or many counts, or as a class when the clone is expanded.

J gene: TRBJ1-1
clone size: .
D gene: .
V gene: TRBV9
CDR3 protein: CASSRGGNTEAFF
CDR3 DNA: TGTGCCAGCAGCAGGGGGGGAAACACTGAAGCTTTCTTT

J gene: TRBJ2-1
clone size: once
D gene: TRBD2
V gene: TRBV5-6
CDR3 protein: CASSPTGTSGRGNEQFF
CDR3 DNA: TGTGCCAGCAGCCCCACCGGGACTAGCGGGAGAGGAAATGAGCAGTTCTTC

J gene: TRBJ2-2
clone size: .
D gene: .
V gene: TRBV5-1
CDR3 protein: CASSLQEWPGELFF
CDR3 DNA: TGCGCCAGCAGCTTGCAGGAATGGCCCGGGGAGCTGTTTTTT

J gene: TRBJ1-6
clone size: .
D gene: .
V gene: TRBV5-4
CDR3 protein: CASSLWGAGSPLHF
CDR3 DNA: TGTGCCAGCAGCTTGTGGGGGGCCGGTTCACCCCTCCACTTT

J gene: TRBJ2-1
clone size: .
D gene: .
V gene: TRBV2
CDR3 protein: CASSDPPRSGYNEQFF
CDR3 DNA: TGTGCCAGCAGTGATCCGCCAAGAAGCGGATACAATGAGCAGTTCTTC

J gene: TRBJ1-6
clone size: once
D gene: TRBD1
V gene: TRBV5-1
CDR3 protein: CASSTDGLQGWDSPLHF
CDR3 DNA: TGCGCCAGCAGCACGGACGGCTTACAGGGGTGGGATTCACCCCTCCACTTT

J gene: TRBJ1-3
clone size: .
D gene: TRBD1
V gene: TRBV25-1
CDR3 protein: CASSEIGQANTIYF
CDR3 DNA: TGTGCCAGCAGTGAAATTGGACAGGCAAACACCATATATTTT

J gene: TRBJ1-1
clone size: .
D gene: .
V gene: TRBV5-6
CDR3 protein: CASTLKGGTEAFF
CDR3 DNA: TGTGCCAGCACTCTAAAGGGGGGCACTGAAGCTTTCTTT

J gene: TRBJ2-1
clone size: .
D gene: TRBD1
V gene: TRBV7-9
CDR3 protein: CASSSTGDNEQFF
CDR3 DNA: TGTGCCAGCAGCTCGACAGGGGACAATGAGCAGTTCTTC

J gene: TRBJ2-5
clone size: .
D gene: TRBD1
V gene: TRBV7-9
CDR3 protein: CASSPSDRQGETQYF
CDR3 DNA: TGTGCCAGCAGCCCAAGCGATCGACAGGGTGAGACCCAGTACTTC

J gene: TRBJ2-1
clone size: .
D gene: .
V gene: TRBV4-3
CDR3 protein: CASRTDLGPYNEQFF
CDR3 DNA: TGCGCCAGCAGGACCGATCTCGGCCCTTACAATGAGCAGTTCTTC

J gene: TRBJ1-1
clone size: .
D gene: TRBD1
V gene: TRBV28
CDR3 protein: CASSAFGTGVTEAFF
CDR3 DNA: TGTGCCAGCAGTGCCTTCGGGACAGGGGTCACTGAAGCTTTCTTT